The sequence of this T cell receptor (beta chain) was determined in a study of persistence of HIV-infected CD4 T cells. V lost 1 base, J lost 5 bases, and 14 bases lay in between. The germline CDR1 and CDR2 sequences are MDHEN and SYDVKM. This CDR3 comprises 16 residues. As regards this clone: Its antigen remains unidentified.

The libraries were made with immunoSEQ version 4 in survey mode. Data came from immunoSEQ multiplex PCR; TCRdb stores just in-frame clones and leaves some out. The data show some 40,000 clones, 80% to 95% seen once. Cells were stimulated nonspecifically with anti-CD3/anti-CD28 magnetic beads. Sorting selected CD4+ T cells upregulating both CD40 ligand and CD69. The TCR comes from an adult man with HIV who was CMV-seropositive. J is TRBJ2-2 and V is TRBV28; TRBD1 or TRBD2 may be the D gene (5 bases each). The sample consisted of CD4+ T cells sorted from PBMCs after approximately 18-hour stimulation, taken from a patient who received antiretroviral therapy. CDR3: CASSLFRQWGTGELFF. The DNA of the CDR3 is TGTGCCAGCAGTTTATTCCGACAGTGGGGGACCGGGGAGCTGTTTTTT.